The clone carrying this T cell receptor (beta chain) was seen ten or more times. The data are from a study of CD8+CD57+ T cells in acquired aplastic anemia. On the study more broadly: Average DNA yield from sorted CD4+ and CD8+ cells was approximately 3 ug.

Genomic DNA acted as the template from which TCR beta VDJ combination and CDR3 sequence profiling were carried out. TCRdb re-called the reads with MiXCR, one entry per CDR3 protein. Altogether some 170,000 distinct CDR3 sequences are present, approximately 43% being singletons, with the ten largest covering approximately 1%. V gave up 6 bases and J gave up 0 bases, with 3 bases separating them. The CDR3 loop spans 11 amino acids. Germline CDR1 SQVTM, CDR2 ANQGSEA. The sequenced material came from sorted CD4+, CD8+, or CD8+CD57+ T cells (not recorded which) from PBMCs. The rearrangement links TRBV29-1 to TRBJ1-3; the D is unclear. This TCR was recovered from a human donor in good health. The DNA of the CDR3 is TGCAGCGTGGACTCTGGAAACACCATATATTTT. Its translation is CSVDSGNTIYF.